These T cell receptor beta chains were read from a single sample in a study of prognosis after radiotherapy for stage I lung cancer. TCRdb re-derived calls from the multiplex PCR reads in MiXCR, one entry per CDR3 protein. The repertoire holds about 30,000 distinct CDR3 sequences, with around 30% as singletons. The sequences come from PBMCs, collected before or after stereotactic body radiation therapy (not recorded which). These receptors originate from a donor aged 50 or older with non-small cell lung cancer. Both conserved end residues are part of each CDR3. The D gene is left open where the match is weak. Size is omitted from some rows. Given values are once, few, many or a class for expanded clones.

abundance	j_gene	d_gene	v_gene	CDR3aa	CDR3nt
many	TRBJ1-4	-	TRBV28	CASSLTGSTNEKLFF	TGTGCCAGCAGTTTAACAGGATCAACTAATGAAAAACTGTTTTTT
many	TRBJ1-1	-	TRBV28	CASRQRSAEAFF	TGTGCCAGCAGGCAGAGGAGTGCTGAAGCTTTCTTT
many	TRBJ2-2	TRBD1	TRBV20-1	CSAGPDRGLRGELFF	TGCAGTGCTGGTCCCGACAGGGGGCTTCGCGGGGAGCTGTTTTTT
many	TRBJ1-2	-	TRBV28	CASSPGGGVRYGYTF	TGTGCCAGCAGTCCGGGGGGGGGAGTCCGCTATGGCTACACCTTC
medium-sized	TRBJ2-2	-	TRBV15	CATSRDRPYTGELFF	TGTGCCACCAGCAGAGATCGCCCGTACACCGGGGAGCTGTTTTTT
-	TRBJ2-2	-	TRBV3-1	CASSQDHTGELFF	TGTGCCAGCAGCCAAGATCACACCGGGGAGCTGTTTTTT
-	TRBJ2-1	TRBD1	TRBV5-1	CASTLTGTGTYNEQFF	TGCGCCAGCACCCTGACCGGGACAGGGACCTACAATGAGCAGTTCTTC
many	TRBJ1-1	-	TRBV7-6	CASSLASQGSTEAFF	TGTGCCAGCAGCTTAGCGAGCCAGGGGTCCACTGAAGCTTTCTTT
many	TRBJ2-7	-	TRBV5-1	CASSLGGDEQYF	TGTGCCAGCAGCTTGGGGGGAGACGAGCAGTACTTC
many	TRBJ1-1	-	TRBV28	CASSPQAWSKNTEAFF	TGTGCCAGCAGCCCTCAGGCATGGAGTAAGAACACTGAAGCTTTCTTT
medium-sized	TRBJ2-3	-	TRBV12-3/TRBV12-4	CASSPGPTRTDTQYF	TGTGCCAGCAGCCCTGGGCCCACCCGCACAGATACGCAGTATTTT
many	TRBJ2-5	-	TRBV11-2	CASSPPGPGQWETQYF	TGTGCCAGCAGCCCCCCGGGGCCGGGACAATGGGAGACCCAGTACTTC
many	TRBJ2-1	-	TRBV7-9	CASSLDAYEQFF	TGTGCCAGCAGCTTAGATGCCTATGAGCAGTTCTTC
-	TRBJ2-1	TRBD2	TRBV3-1	CASSRLLAANEQFF	TGTGCCAGCAGCCGACTACTAGCGGCCAATGAGCAGTTCTTC
many	TRBJ1-5	-	TRBV7-9	CASNLGDQPQHF	TGTGCCAGCAACTTAGGGGATCAGCCCCAGCATTTT
many	TRBJ2-7	-	TRBV30	CAWSQGEQYF	TGTGCCTGGAGTCAGGGAGAGCAGTACTTC
many	TRBJ2-2	-	TRBV19	CASSTAAENTGELFF	TGTGCCAGTAGTACCGCAGCGGAGAACACCGGGGAGCTGTTTTTT
many	TRBJ1-1	TRBD1	TRBV6-1	CASREGQGGSEAFF	TGTGCCAGCAGGGAAGGACAGGGGGGCTCTGAAGCTTTCTTT
many	TRBJ2-3	TRBD2	TRBV4-1	CASSEGLAASTDTQYF	TGCGCCAGCAGCGAGGGACTAGCGGCTAGCACAGATACGCAGTATTTT
-	TRBJ2-7	-	TRBV5-1	CASSPGYDHYF	TGCGCCAGCTCCCCCGGTTACGATCATTACTTC
many	TRBJ2-2	TRBD2	TRBV4-1	CASSHVGLAGPGSGGELFF	TGCGCCAGCAGCCACGTCGGACTAGCTGGGCCGGGGTCCGGCGGGGAGCTGTTTTTT
many	TRBJ2-5	TRBD2	TRBV6-2/TRBV6-3	CASSYSTGTSGPTQYF	TGTGCCAGCAGTTACTCAACCGGGACTAGCGGTCCGACCCAGTACTTC